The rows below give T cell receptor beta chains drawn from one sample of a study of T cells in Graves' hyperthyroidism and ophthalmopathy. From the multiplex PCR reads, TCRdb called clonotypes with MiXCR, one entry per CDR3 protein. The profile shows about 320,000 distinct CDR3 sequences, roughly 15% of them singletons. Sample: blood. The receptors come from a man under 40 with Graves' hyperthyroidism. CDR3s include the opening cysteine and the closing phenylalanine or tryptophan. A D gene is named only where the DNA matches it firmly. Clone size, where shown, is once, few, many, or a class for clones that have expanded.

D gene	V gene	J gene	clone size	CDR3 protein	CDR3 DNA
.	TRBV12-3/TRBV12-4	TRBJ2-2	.	CATSVVLGVGELFF	TGTGCCACCAGTGTAGTTTTGGGTGTCGGGGAGCTGTTTTTT
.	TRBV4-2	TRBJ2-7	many	CASSQDLGLYEQYF	TGTGCCAGCAGCCAAGATCTAGGGCTGTACGAGCAGTACTTC
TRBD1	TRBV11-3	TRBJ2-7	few	CASSPWTGSEQYF	TGTGCCAGCAGCCCATGGACAGGTAGCGAGCAGTACTTC
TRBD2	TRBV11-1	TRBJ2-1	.	CASSRSLGGRTDNEQFF	TGTGCCAGCAGCCGTTCATTGGGCGGGAGGACAGACAATGAGCAGTTCTTC
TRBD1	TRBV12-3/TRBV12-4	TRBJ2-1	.	CASSRPGTGTYNEQFF	TGTGCCAGCAGTCGTCCCGGGACAGGGACCTACAATGAGCAGTTCTTC
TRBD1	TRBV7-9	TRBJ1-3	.	CASSPEAGGGNTIYF	TGTGCCAGCAGCCCTGAGGCAGGGGGTGGAAACACCATATATTTT
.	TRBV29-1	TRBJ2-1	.	CSVDSPRGYNEQFF	TGCAGCGTTGATTCCCCGCGGGGTTACAATGAGCAGTTCTTC
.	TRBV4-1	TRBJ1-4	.	CASSQRGGVREKLFF	TGCGCCAGCAGCCAACGGGGGGGCGTACGTGAAAAACTGTTTTTT
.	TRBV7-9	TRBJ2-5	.	CASSPSGTQETQYF	TGTGCCAGCAGCCCCTCCGGGACCCAAGAGACCCAGTACTTC
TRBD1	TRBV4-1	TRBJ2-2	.	CASSLRGWNTGELFF	TGCGCCAGCAGCCTCAGGGGGTGGAACACCGGGGAGCTGTTTTTT
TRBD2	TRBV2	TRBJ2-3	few	CASRQGLAAADTQYF	TGTGCCAGCAGGCAGGGACTAGCGGCCGCAGATACGCAGTATTTT
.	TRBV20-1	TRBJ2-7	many	CSAIEVWEQYF	TGCAGTGCTATTGAGGTCTGGGAGCAGTACTTC
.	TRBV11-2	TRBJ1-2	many	CASSLVGNSYGYTF	TGTGCCAGCAGCTTAGTGGGGAACTCCTATGGCTACACCTTC
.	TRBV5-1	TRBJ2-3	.	CASSTDLGDTQYF	TGCGCCAGCAGCACAGACCTAGGAGATACGCAGTATTTT
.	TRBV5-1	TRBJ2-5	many	CASSFGPVEETQYF	TGCGCCAGCAGCTTCGGGCCGGTAGAAGAGACCCAGTACTTC
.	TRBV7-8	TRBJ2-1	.	CASSLGRDPRHYNEQFF	TGTGCCAGCAGCTTAGGGCGGGACCCAAGGCACTACAATGAGCAGTTCTTC
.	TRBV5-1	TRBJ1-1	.	CASSLDDHLGRAFF	TGCGCCAGCAGCTTGGACGATCACTTGGGGAGAGCTTTCTTT
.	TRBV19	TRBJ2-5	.	CASSEYKETQYF	TGTGCCAGTAGTGAATACAAAGAGACCCAGTACTTC
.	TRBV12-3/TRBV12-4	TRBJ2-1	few	CASSSLSSYNEQFF	TGTGCCAGCAGTTCCCTGAGCTCCTACAATGAGCAGTTCTTC
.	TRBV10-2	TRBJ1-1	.	CASSERRMNTEAFF	TGCGCCAGCAGTGAACGGAGGATGAACACTGAAGCTTTCTTT
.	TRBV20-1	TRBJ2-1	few	CSARDGGGGRRRNEQFF	TGCAGTGCTAGAGATGGGGGCGGAGGGAGGCGGCGCAATGAGCAGTTCTTC
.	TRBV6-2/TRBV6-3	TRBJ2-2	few	CASVRGMGVTGELFF	TGTGCCAGCGTCAGGGGAATGGGGGTCACCGGGGAGCTGTTTTTT
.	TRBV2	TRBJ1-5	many	CASSEREGQAGYNQPQHF	TGTGCCAGCAGTGAGAGGGAGGGGCAGGCTGGATACAATCAGCCCCAGCATTTT
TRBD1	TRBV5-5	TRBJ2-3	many	CASSAGTGGEDTQYF	TGTGCCAGCAGCGCAGGGACAGGGGGCGAAGATACGCAGTATTTT
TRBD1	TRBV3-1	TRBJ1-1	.	CASSRTGRTEAFF	TGTGCCAGCAGCCGGACAGGGCGGACTGAAGCTTTCTTT
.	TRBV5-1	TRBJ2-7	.	CASSLLGTPYEQYF	TGCGCCAGCAGCTTGCTGGGGACACCTTACGAGCAGTACTTC
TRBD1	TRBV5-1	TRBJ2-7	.	CASRTGGPYEQCF	TGCGCCAGCAGGACAGGGGGTCCCTACGAGCAGTGCTTC
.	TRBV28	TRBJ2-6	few	CASTGGGSGANVLTF	TGTGCCAGCACAGGAGGAGGTTCTGGGGCCAACGTCCTGACTTTC
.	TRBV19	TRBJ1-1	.	CASSRSGEAFF	TGTGCCAGTAGTAGGTCAGGTGAAGCTTTCTTT
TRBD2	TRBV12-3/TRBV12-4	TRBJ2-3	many	CASSPGGGRFADTQYF	TGTGCCAGCAGTCCGGGTGGCGGGAGATTTGCAGATACGCAGTATTTT
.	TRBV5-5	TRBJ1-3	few	CASSLLQNTIYF	TGTGCCAGCAGCCTCCTGCAAAACACCATATATTTT
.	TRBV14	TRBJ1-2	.	CASSQEAQSTYGYTF	TGTGCCAGCAGCCAAGAAGCCCAAAGTACCTATGGCTACACCTTC
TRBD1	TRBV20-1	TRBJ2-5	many	CSAASRGRQTQYF	TGCAGTGCTGCTAGCAGGGGGCGACAGACCCAGTACTTC
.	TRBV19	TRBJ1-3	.	CASKADPSGNTIYF	TGTGCCAGTAAGGCGGACCCCTCTGGAAACACCATATATTTT
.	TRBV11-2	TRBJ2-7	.	CASSFGHPLAFEQYF	TGTGCCAGCAGCTTTGGGCACCCACTCGCGTTCGAGCAGTACTTC
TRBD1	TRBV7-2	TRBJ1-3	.	CASSPPGQGNTIYF	TGTGCCAGCAGCCCTCCGGGACAGGGAAACACCATATATTTT
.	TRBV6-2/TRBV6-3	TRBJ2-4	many	CASSYVPGEWKNIQYF	TGTGCCAGCAGTTATGTTCCAGGGGAATGGAAAAACATTCAGTACTTC
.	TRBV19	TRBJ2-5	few	CASSPFAVNQETQYF	TGTGCCAGTAGTCCTTTCGCGGTTAACCAAGAGACCCAGTACTTC
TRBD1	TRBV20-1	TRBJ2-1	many	CSARDFGQGSYNEQFF	TGCAGTGCTAGAGATTTCGGACAGGGGAGCTACAATGAGCAGTTCTTC
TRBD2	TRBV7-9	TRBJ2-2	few	CASSPPSGRAGGELFF	TGTGCCAGCAGCCCACCTAGCGGGAGGGCCGGCGGGGAGCTGTTTTTT
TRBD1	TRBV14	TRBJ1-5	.	CASSSQGQGRQPQHF	TGTGCCAGCAGCTCCCAGGGACAGGGCCGACAGCCCCAGCATTTT
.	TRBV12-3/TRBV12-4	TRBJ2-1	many	CASRPGAHPGLIHGYEQFF	TGTGCCAGCAGACCCGGTGCCCACCCCGGACTCATACACGGCTATGAGCAGTTCTTC
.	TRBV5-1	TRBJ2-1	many	CASSLFLASYNEQFF	TGCGCCAGCAGCTTGTTTCTAGCGAGCTACAATGAGCAGTTCTTC